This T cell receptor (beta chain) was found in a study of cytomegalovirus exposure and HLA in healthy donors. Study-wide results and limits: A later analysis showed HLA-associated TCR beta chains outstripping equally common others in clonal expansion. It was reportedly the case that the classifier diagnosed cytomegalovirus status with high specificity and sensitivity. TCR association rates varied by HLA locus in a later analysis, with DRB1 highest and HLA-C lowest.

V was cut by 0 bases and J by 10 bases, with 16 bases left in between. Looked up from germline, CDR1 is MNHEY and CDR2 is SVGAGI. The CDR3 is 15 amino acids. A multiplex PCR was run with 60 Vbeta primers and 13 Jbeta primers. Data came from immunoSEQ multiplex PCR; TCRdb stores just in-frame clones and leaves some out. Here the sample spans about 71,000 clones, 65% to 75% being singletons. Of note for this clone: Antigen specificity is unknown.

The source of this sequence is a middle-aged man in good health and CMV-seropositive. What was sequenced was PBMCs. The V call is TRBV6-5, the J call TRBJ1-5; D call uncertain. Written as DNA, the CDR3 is TGTGCCAGCAGTTACTCGACCGACCCGGGAATCCCCCAGCATTTT. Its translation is CASSYSTDPGIPQHF.